This T cell receptor beta chain was captured in a study of blood T cell repertoires in COVID-19. V was pared by 2 bases and J by 0 bases, with 14 bases between. The germline V gene encodes CDR1 MNHEY and CDR2 SMNVEV (reference sequence). There are 16 residues in the CDR3. Clinical histories supplied by participants themselves formed the basis of cohort assignment. Resolution of symptoms, clearance, or two negative PCRs was present in recovered Cohort 3 donors. Profiling relied on immunoSEQ multiplex PCR, and the TCRdb table lists in-frame clones only, not all of them. The top ten clones hold less than 1.5% of a sample with a few hundred thousand clones, 80% to 90% of them seen once.

This rearrangement joins TRBV27 to TRBJ2-7; TRBD2 is a possible D gene (5 bases). This receptor was obtained from a man aged 25-40 years who had recovered from COVID-19. Sequencing was done on a sample of PBMCs or T cells enriched from blood (not recorded which). Written as DNA, the CDR3 is TGTGCCAGCAGTTTAGGAGGCGCCTATTCCTCCTACGAGCAGTACTTC. It yields the protein CASSLGGAYSSYEQYF.